Listed below are T cell receptor beta chains from one sample, sequenced in a study of OX40 agonist ivuxolimab in advanced cancers. Data came from immunoSEQ multiplex PCR; TCRdb stores just in-frame clones and leaves some out. The sample records tens of thousands of clones, 65% to 85% being singletons. The sequencing used CD4+ or CD8+ T cells sorted from blood, collected in a trial of the OX40 agonist ivuxolimab. These TCRs come from an adult with an advanced solid tumor such as melanoma, head and neck, liver or kidney cancer. Each CDR3 is given with its conserved first and last residue. Each record gives: D gene, V gene, CDR3 protein. A D gene is named only where the DNA matches it firmly.

>NA|TRBV6-4
CASKFFRDRPNTGELFF
>NA|TRBV4-3
CASSQDIGEQFF
>NA|TRBV7-8
CASSLGQLQETQYF
>TRBD1|TRBV28
CASRPGQAHYGYTF
>NA|TRBV14
CATSSYYNSPLHF
>TRBD1|TRBV2
CASRGQGSNQPQHF
>NA|TRBV5-5
CASSLRQGAGNTIYF
>NA|TRBV28
CASNPLPGAGVVNSPLHF
>NA|TRBV6-6
CASSYSTITDTQYF
>TRBD2|TRBV11-2
CASSPRGLAGANEQFF
>NA|TRBV4-3
CASSLSWQGDATNEKLFF
>NA|TRBV10-1
CASSDPGAATGELFF
>NA|TRBV18
CASSPSSVSNQPQHF
>TRBD2|TRBV11-2
CASSSTSGDEQYF
>TRBD1|TRBV19
CASSTGQQETQYF
>TRBD1|TRBV25-1
CASSDQGGGYTF
>TRBD1|TRBV7-6
CASSLGDRDRGKPLHF
>NA|TRBV6-5
CASGHQGKNIQYF
>NA|TRBV28
CASRTSGQFSPLHF
>TRBD1|TRBV27
CASSFEGTVMYNEQFF
>NA|TRBV5-1
CASSSYRVGETQYF
>NA|TRBV30
CAWSVRVRQGGIQETQYF
>TRBD2|TRBV9
CASSVNPLGDYSYNEQFF
>TRBD1|TRBV7-2
CASSWSGQGLSGNTIYF
>NA|TRBV18
CASSGGEDQPQHF
>TRBD2|TRBV5-4
CASSPGASGLGREQYF
>NA|TRBV10-3
CAISESREWETQYF
>NA|TRBV29-1
CSVGVGPTSSYEQYF
>TRBD1|TRBV5-1
CASSPIDREGTGELFF
>TRBD1|TRBV6-4
CASSTGQGNTGELFF
>TRBD1|TRBV30
CAWGGTGNQPQHF
>NA|TRBV10-2
CASLDRLNTEAFF
>NA|TRBV7-2
CASSSRVAKNIQYF
>NA|TRBV2
CASSEAGARTGELFF
>NA|TRBV19
CASTLRGGNTEAFF
>TRBD1|TRBV29-1
CSAGTGGNYGYTF
>TRBD1|TRBV6-4
CASSDSGTGGGYNEQFF
>TRBD1|TRBV2
CASSPATGGEAFF
>NA|TRBV7-8
CASSLKIGGGFYNEQFF
>NA|TRBV5-1
CASSLGAGGEQYF
>NA|TRBV4-3
CASSQEFPLSYNEQFF
>NA|TRBV5-1
CASSLGTAANTGELFF
>NA|TRBV27
CASSPYRVRDYGYTF
>NA|TRBV10-2
CASTEGYNEQFF
>TRBD2|TRBV7-2
CASSLGLAGKGISYNEQFF
>NA|TRBV6-6
CASSEQETQYF
>NA|TRBV28
CASSFNGWNTEAFF
>NA|TRBV11-2
CASSPLSEQFF
>TRBD1|TRBV10-1
CASSDDRDEQFF
>NA|TRBV19
CASRGLANYGYTF
>TRBD1|TRBV5-5
CASSFAGTANTEAFF
>TRBD1|TRBV5-1
CASSPDRGVFNEQFF
>NA|TRBV5-4
CASSLPGTEQYF
>NA|TRBV27
CASRIRVDGNQPQHF
>NA|TRBV6-5
CASSYNRAGANVLTF
>TRBD1|TRBV18
CASSSAGGGSGDNYEQYF
>TRBD2|TRBV7-2
CASGLGGGGPDTQYF